The rows below give T cell receptor beta chains drawn from one sample of a study of CXCR3-negative and CXCR3-positive naive CD8 T cells. Each CDR3 protein gets one entry in TCRdb, which reprocessed the 5' RACE reads and gives no DNA. The sample has about 43,000 distinct CDR3 sequences. Sequencing was done on a sample of memory CD8+ T cells from blood. The receptors here all came from a human donor in good health. Some clones in this sample may be carry-over from other donors' samples. Each CDR3 is given with its conserved first and last residue. Expanded clones are given a class, and other clones once, few, many or no size at all.

clone_size: NA
v_call: TRBV7-9
j_call: TRBJ2-3
cdr3_aa: CASSLKRGTSTDTQYF

clone_size: NA
v_call: TRBV5-1
j_call: TRBJ2-7
cdr3_aa: CASSLASGGGRWYEQYF

clone_size: medium-sized
v_call: TRBV4-3
j_call: TRBJ1-1
cdr3_aa: CASSQGNGDAIQAFF

clone_size: NA
v_call: TRBV12-3/TRBV12-4
j_call: TRBJ1-1
cdr3_aa: CASTAGTGGAYTEAFF

clone_size: NA
v_call: TRBV6-2/TRBV6-3
j_call: TRBJ1-1
cdr3_aa: CASSYAGAEAFF

clone_size: medium-sized
v_call: TRBV7-9
j_call: TRBJ1-4
cdr3_aa: CASSLILWNEKLFF

clone_size: NA
v_call: TRBV7-2
j_call: TRBJ1-1
cdr3_aa: CASRVLFTGRPEAFF

clone_size: NA
v_call: TRBV7-9
j_call: TRBJ2-1
cdr3_aa: CASSLVSDDEQYF

clone_size: NA
v_call: TRBV27
j_call: TRBJ2-5
cdr3_aa: CASSFDSSEETQYF

clone_size: NA
v_call: TRBV4-3
j_call: TRBJ1-1
cdr3_aa: CASSPGTGAFF

clone_size: NA
v_call: TRBV6-6
j_call: TRBJ2-3
cdr3_aa: CASSYSRAGGEYDTDTQYF

clone_size: NA
v_call: TRBV14
j_call: TRBJ2-7
cdr3_aa: CASSQHASGVREQYF

clone_size: NA
v_call: TRBV6-4
j_call: TRBJ1-2
cdr3_aa: CASSDSTGEGYTF

clone_size: NA
v_call: TRBV29-1
j_call: TRBJ1-5
cdr3_aa: CSAGTGMNQPQHF